This passage covers 17 T cell receptor beta chains from one sample sequenced in a study of human T cells and chemical hapten exposure. One entry per CDR3 protein results from TCRdb running MiXCR on the RACE reads. The sample yields 130,000 or so distinct CDR3 sequences, about 10% seen once. The time point: patch test 3, about 24 weeks after DPC sensitization. Treatment reported: therapeutic diphenylcyclopropenone sensitization with weekly scalp DPC. Specimen: whole blood, collected in connection with sensitization to the hapten diphenylcyclopropenone (DPC). These receptor sequences come from a woman aged 50 to 60 with alopecia areata. Some clones in this sample may be carry-over from other donors' samples.

This clonotype was observed a handful of times. The V call is TRBV27, the J call TRBJ1-4; D is unclear. Germline V CDR1 and CDR2: MNHEY, SMNVEV (reference sequence). The CDR3 is 15 amino acids. V was shortened by 4 bases and J by 5 bases, with 14 bases between the two germline ends. The CDR3 DNA follows: TGTGCCAGCAGTTCCGCCGGAGGCGGGAATGAAAAACTGTTTTTT. It yields the protein CASSSAGGGNEKLFF.

This clonotype has just a few counts. The chain links TRBV7-6 to TRBJ2-7; D is unclear. The CDR3 is 14 amino acids. Germline CDR1 is SGHVS and CDR2 is FNYEAQ. Trimming took 5 bases from V and 2 from J, leaving 13 bases between them. CDR3 residues: CASSGELGPYEQYF. In DNA form, the CDR3 reads TGTGCCAGCAGCGGGGAACTGGGCCCCTACGAGCAGTACTTC. Filled out from reference TRBV7-6 and TRBJ2-7, the complete variable domain reads GAGVSQSPRYKVTKRGQDVALRCDPISGHVSLYWYRQALGQGPEFLTYFNYEAQQDKSGLPNDRFSAERPEGSISTLTIQRTEQRDSAMYRCASSGELGPYEQYFGPGTRLTVT.

This clonotype showed up just once. The rearrangement links TRBV20-1 to TRBJ1-1; tentatively, D is TRBD1 (5 bases). V shed 0 bases and J shed 5 bases, with 13 bases lying between them. The V gene's germline CDR1 is DFQATT and CDR2 SNEGSKA (reference sequence). The CDR3 length is 14 residues. The chain's CDR3 is CSARDQGAGTEAFF. CDR3 DNA: TGCAGTGCTAGAGATCAAGGGGCGGGGACTGAAGCTTTCTTT.

This clonotype has only a few counts. CDR3 region: CASSSWTSGMDTQYF. In nucleotides, the CDR3 is TGTGCCAGCAGCTCCTGGACTAGCGGGATGGATACGCAGTATTTT. The chain joins TRBV7-2 to TRBJ2-3; 12 positions agree with TRBD2. The CDR3 extends over 15 amino acids. The V and J ends lost 4 bases and 6 bases, in that order; junction bases with no gene match: 5. Per germline, CDR1 SGHTA and CDR2 FQGNSA. The entire variable domain, with the rest obtained from reference TRBV7-2 and TRBJ2-3, is as follows: GAGVSQSPSNKVTEKGKDVELRCDPISGHTALYWYRQSLGQGLEFLIYFQGNSAPDKSGLPSDRFSAERTGGSVSTLTIQRTQQEDSAVYLCASSSWTSGMDTQYFGPGTRLTVL.

V is TRBV5-1 and J is TRBJ1-3, with D unresolved. This CDR3 is built from 13 residues. V dropped 4 bases and J dropped 2 bases, with 7 bases sitting between them. Germline loops: CDR1 SGHRS, CDR2 YFSETQ. This chain's CDR3 is CASSPGPGNTIYF. CDR3 bases: TGCGCCAGCAGCCCGGGCCCTGGAAACACCATATATTTT.

Only a few counts were recorded for this clonotype. The chain recombines TRBV6-2 or TRBV6-3 with TRBJ1-5; D call uncertain. The CDR3 extends over 15 amino acids. CDR1 and CDR2 (germline): MNHEY, SVGEGT. V lost 6 bases, J lost 0 bases, and 12 bases lay in between. In DNA, the CDR3 is TGTGCCAGCAGCAATACAGCTTATAGCAATCAGCCCCAGCATTTT. Translating gives CASSNTAYSNQPQHF.

This clonotype was counted ten times or more. The chain couples TRBV5-1 to TRBJ2-7, with 15 bases lining up with TRBD2. Germline CDR1 reads SGHRS; CDR2 reads YFSETQ. The CDR3 runs 19 residues. J gave up 1 base and V 4 bases, and 12 bases lay outside the gene matches. For the CDR3, the DNA is TGCGCCAGCAGCGAGCCGTCCGGGACTAGCGGGGGGCCATCCTACGAGCAGTACTTC. Amino acids: CASSEPSGTSGGPSYEQYF.

Only a few counts were recorded for this clonotype. This chain links TRBV7-2 with TRBJ2-1, with 11 bases aligning to TRBD2. Germline V lookup: CDR1 SGHTA, CDR2 FQGNSA. V lost 1 base and J lost 9; bases outside the gene matches: 5. This CDR3 is built from 15 residues. The CDR3 sequence is CASSLDGGLAGEQFF. The CDR3 DNA reads as TGTGCCAGCAGCTTAGACGGAGGACTAGCGGGTGAGCAGTTCTTC.

For this clonotype: A much larger clone lies one base from this, so it may be a read error. V and J are TRBV12-3 or TRBV12-4 and TRBJ1-1; D gene unclear. This CDR3 has 15 amino acids. V gave up 3 bases and J gave up 0 bases, with 11 bases separating them. The CDR3 bases are TGTGCCAGCAGTTTTCAACCCACATTGAACACTGAAGCTTTCTTT. It yields the protein CASSFQPTLNTEAFF.

This clonotype has just a few counts. This chain uses TRBV4-3 with TRBJ1-1; no firm D call. CDR1 LGHNA and CDR2 YSLEER come from the germline V gene. V was trimmed by 4 bases and J by 3 bases, leaving 15 bases between them. The CDR3 has 15 residues. In nucleotides, the CDR3 is TGCGCCAGCAGCCCCGAGGGCGCGGGCGACACTGAAGCTTTCTTT. The encoded protein is CASSPEGAGDTEAFF.

This clonotype was seen repeatedly, ten times or more. This chain uses TRBV7-9 with TRBJ2-5; a weak D match, TRBD2 (6 bases). Germline V gives CDR1 SEHNR, CDR2 FQNEAQ (reference sequence). The V end was cut by 5 bases, the J end by 5 bases, with 12 bases between. There are 13 residues in the CDR3. The CDR3: CASSPREPETQYF. The CDR3 DNA reads as TGTGCCAGCAGCCCACGGGAGCCCGAGACCCAGTACTTC.

V and J are TRBV12-3 or TRBV12-4 and TRBJ2-3; weak D call: TRBD2 (7 bases). The CDR3 has 14 amino acids. V dropped 7 bases and J dropped 1 base, with 12 bases sitting between them. The CDR3 sequence: CASTWGGRTDTQYF. CDR3 DNA sequence: TGTGCCAGCACCTGGGGGGGGCGCACAGATACGCAGTATTTT.

The rearrangement joins TRBV29-1 to TRBJ1-1; a possible D gene is TRBD1 (5 bases). Germline loops: CDR1 SQVTM, CDR2 ANQGSEA. Trimming left V 5 bases short and J 3 bases short, with 13 bases between. The CDR3 has 13 residues. The CDR3 is CSVQLGVDTEAFF. The CDR3 DNA sequence: TGCAGCGTTCAGCTGGGGGTCGACACTGAAGCTTTCTTT.

The chain couples TRBV13 to TRBJ2-7; maybe TRBD2 (6 bases). The CDR3 extends over 15 amino acids. V lost 8 bases, J lost 0 bases, and 17 bases lay in between. Looked up from germline, CDR1 is PRHDT and CDR2 is FYEKMQ (reference sequence). The CDR3, as DNA: TGTGCCAGCGGCACCCAAGCGGGTGCCTCCTACGAGCAGTACTTC. Its protein is CASGTQAGASYEQYF.

This clonotype has ten or more counts. The chain carries TRBV20-1 and TRBJ1-1; no clear D gene. The germline V gene encodes CDR1 DFQATT and CDR2 SNEGSKA (reference sequence). V dropped 5 bases and J dropped 1 base, with 11 bases sitting between them. There are 13 residues in the CDR3. CDR3 nucleotides: TGCAGTGCTTCTCCCCTTCGGAACACTGAAGCTTTCTTT. Its translation is CSASPLRNTEAFF.

This clonotype appeared a few times. The chain combines TRBV7-2 with TRBJ2-3, with 9 nucleotides matching TRBD2. CDR3 length: 16 amino acids. Germline CDR1 SGHTA, CDR2 FQGNSA. The ends lost 1 base at V and 2 bases at J; junction bases unmatched: 4. The CDR3 bases are TGTGCCAGCAGCTTAGTACCTAGCGGGGCCACAGATACGCAGTATTTT. Translating it yields CASSLVPSGATDTQYF.

CDR3 sequence (DNA): TGTGCCAGCAGCTTGGGACAGGGGGCGAATGAGCAGTACTTC. Its protein product is CASSLGQGANEQYF. This sequence joins TRBV7-2 and TRBJ2-7, with TRBD1 identical over 12 bases. In germline, CDR1 is SGHTA, CDR2 FQGNSA. V shed 3 bases, J shed 7 bases, and the junction held 4 bases outside the gene matches. The CDR3 contains 14 residues.